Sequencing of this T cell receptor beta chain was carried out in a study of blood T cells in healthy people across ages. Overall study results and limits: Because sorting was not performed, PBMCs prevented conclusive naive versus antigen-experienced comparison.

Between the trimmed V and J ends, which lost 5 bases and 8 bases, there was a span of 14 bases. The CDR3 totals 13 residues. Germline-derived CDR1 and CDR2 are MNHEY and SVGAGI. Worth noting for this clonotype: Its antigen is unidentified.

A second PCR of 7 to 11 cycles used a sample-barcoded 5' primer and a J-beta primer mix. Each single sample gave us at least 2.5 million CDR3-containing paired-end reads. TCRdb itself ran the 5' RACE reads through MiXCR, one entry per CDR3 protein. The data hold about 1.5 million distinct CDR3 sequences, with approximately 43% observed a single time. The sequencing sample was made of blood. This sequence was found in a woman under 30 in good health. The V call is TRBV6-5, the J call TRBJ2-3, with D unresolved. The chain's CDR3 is CASSDTTSGTQYF. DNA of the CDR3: TGTGCCAGCAGTGACACAACGTCGGGTACGCAGTATTTT.